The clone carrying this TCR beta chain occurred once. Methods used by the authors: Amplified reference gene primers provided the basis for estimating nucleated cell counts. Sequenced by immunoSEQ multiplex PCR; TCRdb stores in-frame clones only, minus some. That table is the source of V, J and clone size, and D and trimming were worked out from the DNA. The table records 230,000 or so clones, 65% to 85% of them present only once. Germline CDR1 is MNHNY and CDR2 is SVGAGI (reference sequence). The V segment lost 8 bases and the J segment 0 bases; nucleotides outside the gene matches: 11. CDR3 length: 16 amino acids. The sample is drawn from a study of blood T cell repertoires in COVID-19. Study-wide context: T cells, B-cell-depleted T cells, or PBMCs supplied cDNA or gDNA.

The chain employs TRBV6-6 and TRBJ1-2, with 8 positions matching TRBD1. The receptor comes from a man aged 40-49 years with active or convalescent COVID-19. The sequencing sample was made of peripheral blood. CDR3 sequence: CASLPVDRGSNYGYTF. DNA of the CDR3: TGTGCCAGCCTACCGGTAGACAGGGGATCTAACTATGGCTACACCTTC.